This record looks at one T cell receptor (beta chain) sequence and its context. Multiple sclerosis controls were treatment-naive patients with stable or active relapsing-remitting disease. cDNA came from approximately 0.5 to 1 ug RNA primed by random hexamers. Via MiXCR, TCRdb re-called the immunoSEQ multiplex PCR reads, giving one row per CDR3 protein. The table shows about 300,000 distinct CDR3 sequences, with over 75% occurring only once. This sample is drawn from a study of CD8 T cells in Susac syndrome. Sample: CD8+ T cells from PBMCs. The source of this sequence is a human donor with multiple sclerosis.

The CDR3 is CAWSVAGNFYEQYF. The CDR3 region has the DNA TGTGCCTGGAGTGTGGCAGGGAACTTCTACGAGCAGTACTTC. This chain connects TRBV30 to TRBJ2-7, with a possible D match to TRBD1 (5 bases). The CDR3 consists of 14 residues. V lost 0 bases and J lost 3, with 12 bases in between. The germline gives CDR1 GTSNPN, CDR2 SVGIG (reference sequence).